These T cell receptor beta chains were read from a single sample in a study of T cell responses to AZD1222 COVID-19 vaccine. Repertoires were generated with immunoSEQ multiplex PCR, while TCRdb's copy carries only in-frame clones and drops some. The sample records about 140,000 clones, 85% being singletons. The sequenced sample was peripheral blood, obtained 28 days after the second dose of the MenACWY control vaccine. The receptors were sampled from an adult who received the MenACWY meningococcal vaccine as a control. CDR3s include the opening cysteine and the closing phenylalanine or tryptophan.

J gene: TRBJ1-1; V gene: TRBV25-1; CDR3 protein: CASRWERGMNTEAFF
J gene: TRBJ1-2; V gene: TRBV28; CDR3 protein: CASSFEVRWYGYTF
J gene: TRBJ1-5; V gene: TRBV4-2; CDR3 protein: CASSQDGTGEQPQHF
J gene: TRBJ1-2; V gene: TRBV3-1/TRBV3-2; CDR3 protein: CASRNRGGTDYGYTF
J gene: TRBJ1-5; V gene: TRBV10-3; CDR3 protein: CAISAVSNQPQHF
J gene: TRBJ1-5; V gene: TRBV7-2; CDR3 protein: CASSLAPGTGVWWNQPQHF
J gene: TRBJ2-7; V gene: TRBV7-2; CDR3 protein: CASTYYEFLDF
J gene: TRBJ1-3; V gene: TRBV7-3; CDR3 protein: CASSTGAGNTIYF
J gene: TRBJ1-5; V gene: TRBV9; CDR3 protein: CASSPRQGLSYSNQPQHF
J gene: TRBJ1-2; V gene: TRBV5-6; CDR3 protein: CASSLGYGTGYGYTF
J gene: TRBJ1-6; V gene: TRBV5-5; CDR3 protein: CASSLVAGYSPLHF
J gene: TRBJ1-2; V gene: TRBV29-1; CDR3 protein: CSVDFGTGSGYTF
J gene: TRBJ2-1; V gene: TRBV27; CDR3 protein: CASSPAGREGSEQFF
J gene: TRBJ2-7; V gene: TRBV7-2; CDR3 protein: CASSPGTGSYEQYF
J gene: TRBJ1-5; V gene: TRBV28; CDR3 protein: CASSSDRGRGMGNQPQHF
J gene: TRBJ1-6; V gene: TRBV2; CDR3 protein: CASSPRVPLHF
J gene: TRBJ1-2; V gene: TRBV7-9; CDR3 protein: CASSPMTGILGYGYTF
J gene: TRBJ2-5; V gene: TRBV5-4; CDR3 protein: CASSLAGAGKETQYF
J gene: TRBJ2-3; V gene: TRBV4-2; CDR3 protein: CASSQEGIGVSTDTQYF
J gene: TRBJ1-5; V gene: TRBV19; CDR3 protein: CASSIAPGDSPQHF
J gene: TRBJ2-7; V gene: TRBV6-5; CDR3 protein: CASRTGEPYEQYF
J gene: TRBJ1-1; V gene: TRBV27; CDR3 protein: CASSDLNTEAFF
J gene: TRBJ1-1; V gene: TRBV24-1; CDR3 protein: CATSDLLGGSTEAFF
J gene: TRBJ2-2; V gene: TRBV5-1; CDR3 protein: CASSPGAGVNTGELFF
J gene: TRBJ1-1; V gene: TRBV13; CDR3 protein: CASSSRTGGVGSSEAFF
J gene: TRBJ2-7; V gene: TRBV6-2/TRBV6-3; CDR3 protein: CASSYSTYEQYF
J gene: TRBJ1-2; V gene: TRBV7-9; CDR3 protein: CASSLRSSAYGYTF
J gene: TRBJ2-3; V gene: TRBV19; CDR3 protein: CASSMTYQADTQYF
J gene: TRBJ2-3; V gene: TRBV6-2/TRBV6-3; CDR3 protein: CASSYPLWGSRTDTQYF
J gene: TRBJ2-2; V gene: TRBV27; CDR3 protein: CASSFGAGELTGELFF
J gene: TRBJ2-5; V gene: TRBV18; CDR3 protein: CASSRRHQETQYF
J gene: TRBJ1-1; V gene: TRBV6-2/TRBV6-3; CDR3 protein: CASSKQGAGNTEAFF
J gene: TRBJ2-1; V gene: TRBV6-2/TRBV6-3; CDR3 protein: CASSYRQGRTSGAYNEQFF
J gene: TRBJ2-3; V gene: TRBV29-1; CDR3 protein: CSAYGGSSTDTQYF
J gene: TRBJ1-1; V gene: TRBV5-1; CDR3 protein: CASSFSERLNTEAFF
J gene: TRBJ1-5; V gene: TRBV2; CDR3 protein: CASSETYQPQHF